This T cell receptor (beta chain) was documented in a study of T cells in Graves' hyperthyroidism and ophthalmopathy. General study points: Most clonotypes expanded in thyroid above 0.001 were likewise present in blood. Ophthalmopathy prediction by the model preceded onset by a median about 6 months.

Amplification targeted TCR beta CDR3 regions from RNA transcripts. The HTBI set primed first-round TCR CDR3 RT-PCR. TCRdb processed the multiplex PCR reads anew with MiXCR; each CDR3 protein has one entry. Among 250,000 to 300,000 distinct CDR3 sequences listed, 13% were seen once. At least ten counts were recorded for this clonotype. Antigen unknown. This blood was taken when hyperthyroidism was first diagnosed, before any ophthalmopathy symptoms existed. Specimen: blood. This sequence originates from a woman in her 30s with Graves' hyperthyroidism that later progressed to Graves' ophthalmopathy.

CDR3 in amino acids: CASNRGGSYEQYF. CDR3 in DNA: TGTGCCAGCAATAGGGGTGGGTCCTACGAGCAGTACTTC. The chain employs TRBV28 and TRBJ2-7; D may be TRBD1 (5 bases). The length of the CDR3 is 13 residues. V was cut by 7 bases and J by 1 base, with 11 bases left in between. The V gene's germline CDR1 is MDHEN and CDR2 SYDVKM.